The sequence of this T cell receptor (beta chain) was determined in a study of T-cell reconstitution after alpha-beta-depleted transplantation in children. This clonotype was observed a handful of times. Its antigen is unknown. Preparing the TCRbeta library involved the use of unique molecular identifiers. TCRdb recomputed calls from the PCR reads with MiXCR, one row per CDR3 protein. The table has hundreds of thousands of distinct CDR3 sequences, under 15% seen once. Findings and limits, study-wide: Reports say that about two months after transplant, the alpha-beta T cells came out of several hundred graft clones that had expanded. Surviving recipient T cells and thymic progenitors accounted for the high day-60 TCRbeta diversity observed in some patients. Newly made T cells mostly supplied T-cell counts and diversity one year after transplant.

V lost 1 base and J 7 bases, leaving 17 bases between the germline ends. Germline CDR1 is MDHEN and CDR2 is SYDVKM. This CDR3 is 16 amino acids long. The source was PBMCs, mostly from graft donor cells, collected 360 days after TCRalphabeta/CD19-depleted stem cell transplant. The V and J genes are TRBV28 and TRBJ2-4, with D tentatively TRBD1 (6 bases). The sequence was obtained from a male patient under 18 who had a stem cell transplant for acute myeloid leukemia, so the T cells may come from the graft donor. The CDR3 region is CASSLSQRGFGNIQYF. The DNA of the CDR3 is TGTGCCAGCAGTTTATCACAGAGGGGGTTTGGTAACATTCAGTACTTC.